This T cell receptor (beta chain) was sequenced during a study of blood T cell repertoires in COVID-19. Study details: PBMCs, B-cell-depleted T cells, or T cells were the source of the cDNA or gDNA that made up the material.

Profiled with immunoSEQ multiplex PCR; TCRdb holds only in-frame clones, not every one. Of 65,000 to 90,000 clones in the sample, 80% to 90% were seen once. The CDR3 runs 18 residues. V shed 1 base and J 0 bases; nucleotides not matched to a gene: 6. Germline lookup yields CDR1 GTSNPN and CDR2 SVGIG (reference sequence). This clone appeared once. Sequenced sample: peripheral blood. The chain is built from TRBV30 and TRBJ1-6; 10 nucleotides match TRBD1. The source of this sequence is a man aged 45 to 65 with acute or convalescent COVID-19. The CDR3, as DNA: TGTGCCTGGAGTGGAGGGACAGGGGCGAGCTCCTATAATTCACCCCTCCACTTT. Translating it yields CAWSGGTGASSYNSPLHF.